This TCR beta chain stems from a study of radiation and T cells in renal cell carcinoma. Study-wide background: Nephrectomy followed 15 Gy stereotactic body radiation by 4 weeks. Study-wide findings and caveats: Pretreatment tumor biopsies were lacking, so baseline clonotypes are unknown.

Noted time point: baseline pretreatment blood. Indicated treatment: 15 Gy SBRT to primary tumor, nephrectomy 4 weeks later. The patient's renal cell carcinoma had clear cell pathology. Here immunoSEQ multiplex PCR was the method, and the copy in TCRdb shows in-frame clones only, minus some. The sample includes about 160,000 clones, roughly nine tenths of them seen just once. About this clone itself: As yet, its antigen is unknown.

This material consisted of blood, taken from a patient whose treatment included radiotherapy and nephrectomy. This TCR derives from a woman between 65 and 79 years old with renal cell carcinoma.

CDR3 loop: CASSVWTEETQYF. CDR3 coding DNA: TGTGCCAGCAGCGTCTGGACAGAAGAGACCCAGTACTTC. V and J are TRBV9 and TRBJ2-5; perhaps TRBD1 as D (6 bases). Germline V gene lookup returns CDR1 SGDLS and CDR2 YYNGEE. The V end was cut by 2 bases, the J end by 3 bases, with 8 bases between. The CDR3 spans 13 residues.